This TCR beta chain was obtained from a study of T cells in tumors and immune-related adverse events. This clone appeared a single time. The protocol was immunoSEQ multiplex PCR, while the TCRdb copy is restricted to in-frame clones and leaves out a portion. The table lists about 24,000 clones, about nine tenths of them singletons. Germline CDR1 SQVTM, CDR2 ANQGSEA. This CDR3 spans 13 amino acids. The sequence was obtained from a female donor with metastatic renal cell carcinoma. Sequencing was performed on lymph node tissue, taken from a patient treated with anti-PD-1 therapy. The gene calls are TRBV29-1 and TRBJ1-4; 8 nucleotides match TRBD1. For the CDR3, the DNA is TGCGGAATTCCAGGACAGGGAGGTGAAAAACTGTTTTTT. This gives the protein CGIPGQGGEKLFF.